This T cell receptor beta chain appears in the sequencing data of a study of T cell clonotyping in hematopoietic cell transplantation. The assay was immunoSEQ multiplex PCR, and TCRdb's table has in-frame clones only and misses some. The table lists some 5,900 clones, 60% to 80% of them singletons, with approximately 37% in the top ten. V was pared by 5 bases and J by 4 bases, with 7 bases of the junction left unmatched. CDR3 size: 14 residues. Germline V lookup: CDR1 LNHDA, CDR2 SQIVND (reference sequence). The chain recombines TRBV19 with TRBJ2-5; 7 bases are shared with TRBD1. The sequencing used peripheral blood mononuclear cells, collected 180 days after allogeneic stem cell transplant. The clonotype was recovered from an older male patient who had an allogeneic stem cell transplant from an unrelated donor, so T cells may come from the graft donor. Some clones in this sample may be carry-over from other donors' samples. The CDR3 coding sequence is TGTGCCAGTAGTTTCCCCGGGACAGCAGAGACCCAGTACTTC. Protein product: CASSFPGTAETQYF.